A selection of T cell receptor beta chains follows, all from one sample in a study of identical twins. TCRdb recomputed calls from the 5' RACE reads with MiXCR, one row per CDR3 protein. Of about 890,000 distinct CDR3 sequences listed, over 9% are singletons. Separately, the same data were catalogued under a study of yellow fever vaccine responses in identical twins.

Specimen: PBMCs. All receptors come from a young woman in good health. The CDR3 runs from the conserved cysteine through the conserved F or W. Rows give clone size only sometimes, using once, few, many, or a class for an expanded clone.

clone_size: few
j_call: TRBJ2-7
v_call: TRBV4-2
cdr3_aa: CASSQTGTGVLEQYF

clone_size: NA
j_call: TRBJ2-1
v_call: TRBV5-5
cdr3_aa: CASSRGLAGVYSYNEQFF

clone_size: few
j_call: TRBJ2-7
v_call: TRBV29-1
cdr3_aa: CSVVGLAGVGYEQYF

clone_size: few
j_call: TRBJ1-2
v_call: TRBV6-5
cdr3_aa: CASSYPDRGDYGYTF

clone_size: many
j_call: TRBJ2-1
v_call: TRBV4-1
cdr3_aa: CASSPWGMNEQFF

clone_size: NA
j_call: TRBJ2-2
v_call: TRBV7-2
cdr3_aa: CASSLSGAGMTNTGELFF

clone_size: few
j_call: TRBJ2-1
v_call: TRBV29-1
cdr3_aa: CSVGVAFPNEQFF

clone_size: few
j_call: TRBJ2-7
v_call: TRBV7-6
cdr3_aa: CASSASRFVQYF

clone_size: NA
j_call: TRBJ1-3
v_call: TRBV5-1
cdr3_aa: CASSPSPLIAGNTIYF

clone_size: NA
j_call: TRBJ2-6
v_call: TRBV20-1
cdr3_aa: CSAKLAGGLSGANVLTF

clone_size: once
j_call: TRBJ2-2
v_call: TRBV7-9
cdr3_aa: CASSRRAGPGELFF

clone_size: few
j_call: TRBJ2-1
v_call: TRBV14
cdr3_aa: CASSPATSGGTYNEQFF

clone_size: many
j_call: TRBJ2-5
v_call: TRBV15
cdr3_aa: CATSRLNFSGGYQETQYF

clone_size: many
j_call: TRBJ2-1
v_call: TRBV11-1
cdr3_aa: CASSLHGTIDEQFF

clone_size: few
j_call: TRBJ2-5
v_call: TRBV28
cdr3_aa: CASSSRTGYPPETQYF

clone_size: NA
j_call: TRBJ2-2
v_call: TRBV10-3
cdr3_aa: CAISATSGELFF

clone_size: few
j_call: TRBJ2-1
v_call: TRBV24-1
cdr3_aa: CATSENGQGSYNEQFF

clone_size: NA
j_call: TRBJ2-1
v_call: TRBV6-5
cdr3_aa: CASSYKKGHLNYNEQFF

clone_size: NA
j_call: TRBJ2-1
v_call: TRBV10-3
cdr3_aa: CAISPGSINEQFF

clone_size: NA
j_call: TRBJ2-7
v_call: TRBV20-1
cdr3_aa: CSPGGGYF

clone_size: NA
j_call: TRBJ2-1
v_call: TRBV6-1
cdr3_aa: CASSPPASGRPNEQFF

clone_size: NA
j_call: TRBJ2-3
v_call: TRBV12-3/TRBV12-4
cdr3_aa: CAITLAGGSGDTQYF

clone_size: few
j_call: TRBJ2-7
v_call: TRBV7-9
cdr3_aa: CASSFEAGVGEQYF

clone_size: NA
j_call: TRBJ2-2
v_call: TRBV5-1
cdr3_aa: CASAQEGNTGELFF

clone_size: few
j_call: TRBJ1-1
v_call: TRBV3-1
cdr3_aa: CASSQAGGWTEAFF

clone_size: NA
j_call: TRBJ2-5
v_call: TRBV12-3/TRBV12-4
cdr3_aa: CASSLTSALETQYF

clone_size: few
j_call: TRBJ2-6
v_call: TRBV7-6
cdr3_aa: CASSYLTGEFFSGANVLTF

clone_size: NA
j_call: TRBJ2-1
v_call: TRBV7-9
cdr3_aa: CASSMTESSYNEQFF

clone_size: NA
j_call: TRBJ1-1
v_call: TRBV7-2
cdr3_aa: CASSLGVGSGGGTEAFF

clone_size: NA
j_call: TRBJ1-6
v_call: TRBV28
cdr3_aa: CASSSRANNSPLHF

clone_size: few
j_call: TRBJ2-1
v_call: TRBV20-1
cdr3_aa: CSASALAGGYNEQFF

clone_size: once
j_call: TRBJ2-1
v_call: TRBV28
cdr3_aa: CASSFGLADHEQFF

clone_size: many
j_call: TRBJ1-6
v_call: TRBV15
cdr3_aa: CATSRGSSSPLHF

clone_size: few
j_call: TRBJ1-5
v_call: TRBV28
cdr3_aa: CASSPDDRGHQPQHF

clone_size: few
j_call: TRBJ2-5
v_call: TRBV7-3
cdr3_aa: CASSLTGTVGLGETQYF

clone_size: many
j_call: TRBJ2-7
v_call: TRBV20-1
cdr3_aa: CSATPGLAWYEQYF

clone_size: few
j_call: TRBJ2-2
v_call: TRBV28
cdr3_aa: CASTPPAANTGELFF

clone_size: NA
j_call: TRBJ2-2
v_call: TRBV20-1
cdr3_aa: CSATAPGTGDAPNTGELFF

clone_size: few
j_call: TRBJ1-1
v_call: TRBV10-3
cdr3_aa: CAISDRTGTNTEAFF

clone_size: NA
j_call: TRBJ2-3
v_call: TRBV5-1
cdr3_aa: CASSPRASGSPDTQYF

clone_size: few
j_call: TRBJ1-5
v_call: TRBV28
cdr3_aa: CASSFLEINQPQHF